The present entry profiles one TCR beta chain with its context. The data belong to a study of blood T cell repertoires in COVID-19. Profiled with immunoSEQ multiplex PCR; TCRdb holds only in-frame clones, not every one. Of about 210,000 clones listed, 92% are singletons. Germline V lookup: CDR1 LGHDT, CDR2 YNNKEL (reference sequence). Trimming stripped 4 bases from V and 8 bases from J, with 15 bases between. The CDR3 runs to 15 residues. This rearrangement joins TRBV3-1 (or the pseudogene TRBV3-2) to TRBJ1-6, with D possibly matching TRBD1 (5 bases). The TCR was taken from a young man with acute or convalescent COVID-19. The specimen sequenced was peripheral blood. CDR3 in amino acids: CASSPWTRGDSPLHF. CDR3 nucleotides: TGTGCCAGCAGCCCGTGGACCCGGGGGGATTCACCCCTCCACTTT.